This T cell receptor (beta chain) was identified during a study of T cell responses to AZD1222 COVID-19 vaccine. A note on this clone: What it binds is not known.

Germline V CDR1 and CDR2: MNHEY, SVGAGI. V lost 5 bases, J lost 4 bases, and 12 bases lay in between. This CDR3 region has 13 residues. Whole-study findings and limits: Most donors were white British and more were female, and clonal diversity was possibly underestimated. Increases in Spike-specific TCR breadth and depth were seen after two AZD1222 doses. Seropositive AZD1222 recipients at baseline numbered only five to seven. The peak T cell response came first, and repertoires were sampled only after it.

Data came from immunoSEQ multiplex PCR; TCRdb stores just in-frame clones and leaves some out. This sample carries 100,000 or so clones, over 80% of them seen once, and the ten largest clones take 4% to 6%. The sample here was peripheral blood, taken on day 0 of AZD1222 vaccination. The rearrangement uses TRBV6-5 and TRBJ2-7; possible D gene TRBD1, 6 bases. This sequence was found in an adult in good health. For the CDR3, the DNA is TGTGCCAGCAGTACCGGACAGTATTACGAGCAGTACTTC. It translates to CASSTGQYYEQYF.